A single sample is the source of the 30 T cell receptor beta chains below, sequenced in a study of cytomegalovirus exposure and HLA in healthy donors. With 60 Vbeta and 13 Jbeta primers, the PCR was carried out. Sequencing was performed with immunoSEQ multiplex PCR; in TCRdb, only in-frame clones are kept and a portion is missing. This sample has 120,000 or so clones, with around three quarters found just once. The sequencing input was PBMCs. The receptors come from a woman between 25 and 40 years old in good health and CMV-seronegative.

The chain couples TRBV7-3 to TRBJ1-1, with 7 bases lining up with TRBD1. Germline V lookup: CDR1 SGHTA, CDR2 FQGTGA. The CDR3 totals 13 residues. V dropped 0 bases and J dropped 8; count of bases not matched to a gene: 3. The CDR3 loop is CASSLTRDSEAFF. The DNA of the CDR3 is TGTGCCAGCAGCTTAACGAGGGACAGCGAAGCTTTCTTT.

V gene TRBV29-1 combines with J gene TRBJ2-3, with D possibly TRBD2 on 5 matching bases. V was cut by 4 bases and J by 3 bases, with 26 bases left in between. CDR3 length equals 18 residues. Germline assignment: CDR1 SQVTM and CDR2 ANQGSEA. As DNA, the CDR3 is TGCAGCGTTGGAGTACCGGGTTGGAAGGGAGAGGGTACAGATACGCAGTATTTT. It codes for CSVGVPGWKGEGTDTQYF.

There are a few counts of this clone. The gene calls are TRBV6-1 and TRBJ1-4, with a tentative D call TRBD1 (6 bases). This CDR3 has 15 amino acids. Trimming cost V 10 bases and J 0 bases, with 15 bases left between them. CDR1 and CDR2 (germline): MNHNS, SASEGT. The CDR3 DNA reads as TGTGCCACCCAGCAGGGGCCAGCAACTAATGAAAAACTGTTTTTT. This gives the protein CATQQGPATNEKLFF.

The rearrangement links TRBV9 to TRBJ1-5; D is perhaps TRBD1 (5 bases). Germline V gene sequence: CDR1 SGDLS, CDR2 YYNGEE. The V end lost 3 bases, the J end lost 4 bases, and 14 bases lay between the germline ends. The CDR3 runs 15 residues. The CDR3 sequence is CASSAGGTPNQPQHF. CDR3 coding DNA: TGTGCCAGCAGCGCCGGGGGGACCCCAAATCAGCCCCAGCATTTT.

The J gene is TRBJ2-3, the V gene TRBV10-2; TRBD2 is a possible D gene (5 bases). Trimming pared 6 bases from V and 0 bases from J, leaving 13 bases between. Germline lookup yields CDR1 WSHSY and CDR2 SAAADI. This CDR3 has 15 amino acids. CDR3 coding DNA: TGCGCCAGCAGCTCCGGGGTCCTGAGCACAGATACGCAGTATTTT. It translates to CASSSGVLSTDTQYF.

This clone was counted a single time. V usage is TRBV4-1 and J usage is TRBJ2-1; 9 bases align to TRBD1. The CDR3 contains 18 residues. The junction had 12 bases not matched to a gene; V was cut back by 0 bases and J by 6 bases. CDR1 is MGHRA and CDR2 is YSYEKL in the germline V gene. The CDR3 bases are TGCGCCAGCAGCCAAGACTATCCGGGACAGGGTAGGATCAATGAGCAGTTCTTC. Amino acids: CASSQDYPGQGRINEQFF.

The V call is TRBV7-2, the J call TRBJ1-1; TRBD1 might be the D (6 bases). The CDR3 runs to 16 residues. Germline values: CDR1 SGHTA, CDR2 FQGNSA. V lost 1 base and J 5 bases, leaving 17 bases between the germline ends. The CDR3 protein is CASSLVSQGRGTEAFF. CDR3 DNA sequence: TGTGCCAGCAGCTTAGTTAGTCAGGGGAGGGGGACTGAAGCTTTCTTT.

The chain employs TRBV28 and TRBJ2-3, with 8 nucleotides matching TRBD2. The CDR3 is 16 amino acids. Unmatched junction bases numbered 15, after V lost 5 bases and J lost 8 bases. CDR1 is MDHEN and CDR2 is SYDVKM in the germline V gene. For the CDR3, the DNA is TGTGCCAGCAGTCTCTCCCCGGGAGGGCCTATGGGTACGCAGTATTTT. This sequence encodes CASSLSPGGPMGTQYF.

This chain uses TRBV5-8 with TRBJ2-1, with 10 bases that match TRBD2. The CDR3 has 15 amino acids. J was trimmed by 4 bases and V by 4 bases; bases with no gene match: 5. CDR1 is SGHTS and CDR2 is YDEGEE in the germline V gene. The CDR3 sequence: CASSRGLADYNEQFF. As DNA, the CDR3 is TGTGCCAGCAGCCGTGGACTAGCGGATTACAATGAGCAGTTCTTC.

V usage is TRBV2 and J usage is TRBJ2-6; 8 bases match TRBD1. V shed 7 bases and J 2 bases; nucleotides not matched to a gene: 4. Germline V gives CDR1 SNHLY, CDR2 FYNNEI. This CDR3 is 15 amino acids long. The CDR3 DNA is TGTGCCAGCAAGAGGACAGGGACTGGGGCCAACGTCCTGACTTTC. This translates into CASKRTGTGANVLTF.

The genes are TRBV6-5 and TRBJ2-5, with 8 bases fitting TRBD1. The V gene end was trimmed by 0 bases and the J gene end by 7 bases; junction bases not matched to a gene: 7. Germline V lookup: CDR1 MNHEY, CDR2 SVGAGI. This CDR3 is 15 amino acids long. CDR3 in amino acids: CASSYSDRGRATQYF. The CDR3 DNA follows: TGTGCCAGCAGTTACTCTGACAGGGGTCGGGCGACCCAGTACTTC.

The chain employs TRBV2 and TRBJ2-3; possibly TRBD2 for D (5 bases). This CDR3 has 16 amino acids. Per germline, CDR1 SNHLY and CDR2 FYNNEI. Trimming removed 2 bases from V and 4 bases from J, with 16 bases in between. CDR3 sequence: CASSELAGPSSDTQYF. As DNA, the CDR3 is TGTGCCAGCAGTGAATTGGCGGGCCCGTCATCAGATACGCAGTATTTT.

V is TRBV5-6 and J is TRBJ2-5; TRBD2 agrees at 10 bases. CDR1 is SGHDT and CDR2 is YYEEEE in the germline V gene. The CDR3 loop spans 15 amino acids. V lost 1 base, J lost 7 bases, and 7 bases stayed unmatched. The CDR3 spells CASSLFSSGGATQYF. The CDR3, as DNA: TGTGCCAGCAGCTTGTTCTCTAGCGGGGGTGCGACCCAGTACTTC. The full variable domain, its missing parts supplied by reference TRBV5-6 and TRBJ2-5, is DAGVTQSPTHLIKTRGQQVTLRCSPKSGHDTVSWYQQALGQGPQFIFQYYEEEERQRGNFPDRFSGHQFPNYSSELNVNALLLGDSALYLCASSLFSSGGATQYFGPGTRLLVL.

The chain's CDR3 is CAISEEGDTEAFF. DNA for the CDR3: TGTGCCATCAGTGAGGAGGGAGACACTGAAGCTTTCTTT. V is TRBV10-3 and J is TRBJ1-1; D uncertain. V lost 2 bases, J lost 3 bases, and 7 bases lay in between. This CDR3 contains 13 residues. Per the germline V gene, CDR1 is ENHRY and CDR2 is SYGVKD.

The genes are TRBV4-3 and TRBJ2-1; possible D gene TRBD2, 6 bases. Trimming pared 0 bases from V and 0 bases from J, leaving 15 bases between. Germline V CDR1 and CDR2: LGHNA, YSLEER. CDR3 length equals 18 residues. This CDR3 is CASSQDPAGMSSYNEQFF. The CDR3 DNA reads TGCGCCAGCAGCCAAGATCCAGCGGGTATGAGCTCCTACAATGAGCAGTTCTTC.

The rearrangement uses TRBV30 and TRBJ1-1; 9 bases agree with TRBD1. This CDR3 comprises 13 residues. Germline V lookup: CDR1 GTSNPN, CDR2 SVGIG (reference sequence). V was clipped by 4 bases and J by 8 bases; unmatched bases: 8. The CDR3 is CAWMTGGNTEAFF. CDR3 DNA sequence: TGTGCCTGGATGACAGGGGGGAATACCGAAGCTTTCTTT.

The gene calls are TRBV6-4 and TRBJ2-2; no firm D call. The germline CDR1 and CDR2 sequences are MRHNA and SNTAGT. This CDR3 contains 14 residues. V was pared by 0 bases and J by 2 bases, with 4 bases between. CDR3 coding DNA: TGTGCCAGCAGTGACTCGACAAACACCGGGGAGCTGTTTTTT. It encodes CASSDSTNTGELFF.

V usage is TRBV11-1 and J usage is TRBJ2-7, with TRBD1 identical over 9 bases. This CDR3 has 14 residues. Per the germline V gene, CDR1 is SGHAT and CDR2 is FQDESV (reference sequence). V lost 5 bases to trimming and J lost 4 bases; unmatched junction nucleotides: 6. The CDR3 region has the DNA TGTGCCAGCAGCGCGGGACAGGGCCCTTACGAGCAGTACTTC. It encodes CASSAGQGPYEQYF.

CDR3 loop: CASSNRVETETQYF. The DNA of the CDR3 is TGTGCCAGCAGCAACAGGGTTGAGACGGAGACCCAGTACTTC. The chain uses TRBV7-9 and TRBJ2-5, with D perhaps matching TRBD1 (6 bases). This CDR3 contains 14 residues. Trimming stripped 5 bases from V and 5 bases from J, with 15 bases between. The germline V gene has CDR1 SEHNR and CDR2 FQNEAQ (reference sequence). The full variable domain, with the rest looked up from reference TRBV7-9 and TRBJ2-5, is DTGVSQNPRHKITKRGQNVTFRCDPISEHNRLYWYRQTLGQGPEFLTYFQNEAQLEKSRLLSDRFSAERPKGSFSTLEIQRTEQGDSAMYLCASSNRVETETQYFGPGTRLLVL.

This chain uses TRBV2 with TRBJ2-1, with a weak D call TRBD1 (5 bases). V dropped 5 bases and J dropped 6 bases, with 5 bases sitting between them. Germline V gene lookup returns CDR1 SNHLY and CDR2 FYNNEI. The CDR3 is 11 amino acids. CDR3 sequence (DNA): TGTGCCAGCAGTAGGGGCAATGAGCAGTTCTTC. Its translation: CASSRGNEQFF.

The rearrangement uses TRBV27 and TRBJ2-1; TRBD1 might be the D (6 bases). V dropped 8 bases and J dropped 7 bases, with 12 bases sitting between them. The CDR3 spans 12 residues. From germline, CDR1 is MNHEY and CDR2 SMNVEV (reference sequence). CDR3 bases: TGTGCCAGCGGAGAGCAGGGGAATGAGCAGTTCTTC. Its protein product is CASGEQGNEQFF.

The CDR3: CASSLAPLAGGPVEQFF. In DNA, the CDR3 is TGTGCCAGCAGCTTAGCCCCCCTAGCGGGGGGCCCAGTCGAGCAGTTCTTC. This rearrangement joins TRBV7-6 to TRBJ2-1, with 11 bases fitting TRBD2. V gave up 0 bases and J gave up 10 bases; unmatched junction bases: 11. CDR1 and CDR2 from the germline V gene are SGHVS and FNYEAQ. The CDR3 runs 17 residues.

The gene calls are TRBV11-2 and TRBJ2-1, with a possible D match to TRBD2 (6 bases). This CDR3 comprises 12 residues. Looked up from germline, CDR1 is SGHAT and CDR2 is FQNNGV. V was trimmed by 5 bases and J by 9 bases, leaving 11 bases between them. This chain's CDR3 is CASSELAGEQFF. The CDR3 DNA reads as TGTGCCAGCAGCGAACTAGCTGGTGAGCAGTTCTTC.

This sequence joins TRBV2 and TRBJ2-2; 9 bases line up with TRBD2. CDR1 SNHLY and CDR2 FYNNEI come from the germline V gene. This CDR3 contains 15 residues. The J segment lost 8 bases and the V segment lost 6 bases, leaving 10 bases of the junction unmatched. The CDR3 spells CASRTGTSILGELFF. CDR3 in DNA: TGTGCCAGCAGAACCGGGACTAGCATTTTGGGGGAGCTGTTTTTT.

The V call is TRBV7-6, the J call TRBJ1-2; possible D gene TRBD1, 5 bases. The V gene lost 0 bases and the J gene lost 8 bases, with 10 bases spanning the gap. This CDR3 contains 13 residues. CDR1 and CDR2 from the germline V gene are SGHVS and FNYEAQ. The CDR3 bases are TGTGCCAGCAGCTTAGCAGGGGCGGTCGGCTACACCTTC. Residues: CASSLAGAVGYTF.

J is TRBJ1-5 and V is TRBV7-9; 8 bases align to TRBD1. Trimming took 4 bases from V and 2 from J; bases not matched to a gene: 4. Germline V lookup: CDR1 SEHNR, CDR2 FQNEAQ (reference sequence). The CDR3 runs 15 residues. This chain's CDR3 is CASSSDREGNQPQHF. CDR3 DNA: TGTGCCAGCAGCTCGGACAGGGAAGGCAATCAGCCCCAGCATTTT. Based on the CDR3 plus reference TRBV7-9 and TRBJ1-5, the full variable domain is DTGVSQNPRHKITKRGQNVTFRCDPISEHNRLYWYRQTLGQGPEFLTYFQNEAQLEKSRLLSDRFSAERPKGSFSTLEIQRTEQGDSAMYLCASSSDREGNQPQHFGDGTRLSIL.

The chain has TRBV15 and TRBJ1-5, with a possible D match to TRBD1 (6 bases). Trimming removed 0 bases at V and 6 bases at J, with 9 bases between. Germline V CDR1 and CDR2: LNHNV, YYDKDF (reference sequence). CDR3 size: 14 residues. CDR3 coding DNA: TGTGCCACCAGCAGAGAAGGGGGATTTCAGCCCCAGCATTTT. Translation: CATSREGGFQPQHF. The complete variable domain, with remaining parts taken from reference TRBV15 and TRBJ1-5, reads DAMVIQNPRYQVTQFGKPVTLSCSQTLNHNVMYWYQQKSSQAPKLLFHYYDKDFNNEADTPDNFQSRRPNTSFCFLDIRSPGLGDTAMYLCATSREGGFQPQHFGDGTRLSIL.

This clone was picked up a small number of times. The genes are TRBV11-2 and TRBJ1-1; the D is unclear. V gave up 5 bases and J gave up 6 bases, with 10 bases separating them. Germline V lookup: CDR1 SGHAT, CDR2 FQNNGV. The CDR3 loop spans 12 amino acids. This chain's CDR3 is CASSRVSAEAFF. CDR3 bases: TGTGCCAGCAGCCGAGTCAGCGCTGAAGCTTTCTTT.

For the CDR3, the DNA is TGTGCCAGTAGGAAAGCACCGGACTATGAAGCTTTCTTT. This encodes CASRKAPDYEAFF. V is TRBV19 and J is TRBJ1-1; no clear D gene. V dropped 6 bases and J dropped 7 bases, with 15 bases sitting between them. The CDR3 extends over 13 amino acids. Germline V lookup: CDR1 LNHDA, CDR2 SQIVND (reference sequence).

CDR3 residues: CASSVVARGDYGYTF. DNA for the CDR3: TGTGCCAGCAGCGTAGTGGCGCGGGGCGACTATGGCTACACCTTC. The V and J genes are TRBV9 and TRBJ1-2, with D possibly matching TRBD1 (5 bases). Deletions cut 0 bases from V and 3 bases from J, with 12 bases between. The CDR3 sequence is 15 residues long. Per the germline V gene, CDR1 is SGDLS and CDR2 is YYNGEE.